This TCR beta chain appears in the sequencing data of a study of blood T cell repertoires in COVID-19. Participants were aged about 18 to 100 years from some 24 US areas. Cohorts were determined from participant-reported clinical history. Each recovered donor of Cohort 3 presented with two negative PCRs, clearance, or symptom resolution. V trimming: 3 bases; J trimming: 4 bases; junction bases outside the gene matches: 4. The V gene's germline CDR1 is LNHDA and CDR2 SQIVND (reference sequence). This CDR3 region has 15 residues. Original analysis: Using reference gene primer amplification, nucleated cell counts were estimated. Assay: immunoSEQ multiplex PCR; the TCRdb copy retains only in-frame clones and omits some. D and trimming come from the DNA, and the V and J calls and clone size come from that table. The sample has around 170,000 clones, 80% to 85% seen once; the top ten hold approximately 7.7%.

Sequenced input: PBMCs or T cells enriched from blood (not recorded which). The clonotype comes from a woman between 50 and 59 years old who had recovered from COVID-19. This chain connects TRBV19 to TRBJ1-5; 9 bases align to TRBD1. CDR3 sequence reads: CASSIGTGTNQPQHF. The CDR3 region has the DNA TGTGCCAGTAGTATCGGGACAGGGACTAATCAGCCCCAGCATTTT.